The 21 T cell receptor beta chains presented below share a single source sample, sequenced in a study of response to subunit inactivated influenza vaccine. TCRdb re-derived calls from the RT-PCR reads in MiXCR, one entry per CDR3 protein. The table has around 200,000 distinct CDR3 sequences, roughly 12% seen once. This same sample was also part of a study on T cells expressing NK-cell markers. That study reports: Libraries used 5'RACE template switching adding universal primer site and UMIs.

The sample in question was CD8+ T cells sorted from PBMCs, obtained approximately 12 days after vaccination. The receptors were sampled from a man aged 50-59 years who received an inactivated influenza vaccine.

This clonotype was counted only a few times. CDR3 sequence: CASSQGRSAINEQFF. CDR3 DNA: TGTGCCAGCAGCCAAGGGCGCAGCGCGATCAATGAGCAGTTCTTC. This rearrangement joins TRBV14 to TRBJ2-1; no clear D. The CDR3 contains 15 residues. Trimming left V 1 base short and J 6 bases short, with 13 bases between. Per germline, CDR1 SGHDN and CDR2 FVKESK.

This chain uses TRBV10-3 with TRBJ2-7; 10 bases match TRBD1. The CDR3 sequence is 15 residues long. Germline CDR1 ENHRY, CDR2 SYGVKD. V lost 4 bases, J lost 1 base, and 4 bases stayed unmatched. Here the CDR3 DNA reads TGTGCCATCAGTGGGGGGACAGGGGATTCCTACGAGCAGTACTTC. Translation: CAISGGTGDSYEQYF.

This clonotype was picked up a small number of times. The chain couples TRBV19 to TRBJ2-3; TRBD1 is a possible D gene (6 bases). CDR1 LNHDA and CDR2 SQIVND come from the germline V gene (reference sequence). CDR3 length: 12 residues. Trimming removed 6 bases from V and 5 bases from J, with 9 bases in between. The CDR3 DNA reads as TGTGCCAGTAGCCCGACAGGAGATACGCAGTATTTT. Residues: CASSPTGDTQYF.

Many counts were recorded for this clonotype. This rearrangement joins TRBV28 to TRBJ2-7, with TRBD2 matching over 10 bases. The length of the CDR3 is 15 residues. The germline V gene encodes CDR1 MDHEN and CDR2 SYDVKM. V was pared by 5 bases and J by 2 bases, with 6 bases of the junction left unmatched. CDR3 in amino acids: CASSEGLARPYEQYF. The CDR3 nucleotides are TGTGCCAGCAGTGAGGGACTAGCGCGACCCTACGAGCAGTACTTC.

The V and J genes are TRBV12-2 and TRBJ2-7; the table gives TRBD2 as D, unverified against the DNA. TRBV12-2 is deemed a pseudogene. The CDR3 is 15 residues long. In DNA form, the CDR3 reads TGTGCAAGTCGCCCCGCCACCAGGGACTCCTACGAGCAGTACTTC. The encoded protein is CASRPATRDSYEQYF.

V and J are TRBV28 and TRBJ2-1, with D hard to call. Germline V gene lookup returns CDR1 MDHEN and CDR2 SYDVKM. The CDR3 loop spans 14 amino acids. Trimming left V 4 bases short and J 6 bases short, with 13 bases between. DNA for the CDR3: TGTGCCAGCAGTTGGCCGCTGAAAAGCAATGAGCAGTTCTTC. It is translated as CASSWPLKSNEQFF.

This clonotype was detected only a few times. The chain couples TRBV13 to TRBJ2-6; D remains unclear. This CDR3 spans 15 amino acids. CDR1 is PRHDT, CDR2 FYEKMQ, per germline (reference sequence). With 10 bases removed from V and 1 base from J, the gap between germline ends came to 14 bases. In nucleotides, the CDR3 is TGTGCCACCAGACTGGGTCGATCTGGGGCCAACGTCCTGACTTTC. This translates into CATRLGRSGANVLTF.

This clonotype showed up just a few times. The rearrangement uses TRBV28 and TRBJ1-1, with D possibly being TRBD1 (6 bases). In germline, CDR1 is MDHEN, CDR2 SYDVKM. The CDR3 is 16 amino acids. Trimming cost V 1 base and J 4 bases, with 16 bases left between them. The CDR3 bases are TGTGCCAGCAGTTTATTTTTTGTGGGGGCGCCCACTGAAGCTTTCTTT. This translates into CASSLFFVGAPTEAFF.

The chain links TRBV11-2 to TRBJ2-7; D gene unclear. Deletions cut 3 bases from V and 6 bases from J, with 6 bases between. The CDR3 is made up of 11 amino acids. Per germline, CDR1 SGHAT and CDR2 FQNNGV. This CDR3 is CASSFGVEQYF. CDR3 bases: TGTGCCAGCAGCTTTGGGGTCGAGCAGTACTTC.

This clonotype has a handful of counts. V gene TRBV7-8 combines with J gene TRBJ1-2, with D hard to call. Trimming stripped 6 bases from V and 7 bases from J, with 15 bases between. CDR1 is SGHVS, CDR2 FQNEAQ, per germline. The CDR3 consists of 13 residues. The CDR3 loop is CASRPVNLFGYTF. The CDR3 region has the DNA TGTGCCAGCAGACCAGTCAACTTGTTTGGCTACACCTTC.

This sequence joins TRBV2 and TRBJ2-2; 9 positions match TRBD2. This CDR3 is built from 16 residues. Per germline, CDR1 SNHLY and CDR2 FYNNEI. V shed 4 bases, J shed 0 bases, and the junction held 3 bases outside the gene matches. As DNA, the CDR3 is TGTGCCAGCAGTGGCACTAGCGGGCCGAACACCGGGGAGCTGTTTTTT. Its protein is CASSGTSGPNTGELFF. The full variable domain, completed using reference TRBV2 and TRBJ2-2, is EPEVTQTPSHQVTQMGQEVILRCVPISNHLYFYWYRQILGQKVEFLVSFYNNEISEKSEIFDDQFSVERPDGSNFTLKIRSTKLEDSAMYFCASSGTSGPNTGELFFGEGSRLTVL.

This clonotype was counted a few times. The V and J genes are TRBV7-2 and TRBJ1-2; D is uncertain. Germline-derived CDR1 and CDR2 are SGHTA and FQGNSA. Trimming removed 5 bases from V and 14 bases from J, with 18 bases in between. The CDR3 runs to 12 residues. Here the CDR3 reads CASSKPLSLGTF. In DNA, the CDR3 is TGTGCCAGCAGCAAACCGCTTTCCTTGGGTACCTTC.

V usage is TRBV11-2 and J usage is TRBJ2-1; D unclear. CDR1 and CDR2 from the germline V gene are SGHAT and FQNNGV. This CDR3 comprises 17 residues. Deletions cut 5 bases from V and 0 bases from J, with 17 bases between. The CDR3 is CASSPTRGEISYNEQFF. The CDR3 DNA reads as TGTGCCAGCAGCCCGACGCGTGGGGAAATCTCCTACAATGAGCAGTTCTTC.

The rearrangement joins TRBV7-6 to TRBJ1-4; no clear D. The CDR3 spans 14 residues. Germline CDR1 reads SGHVS; CDR2 reads FNYEAQ. The V end lost 5 bases, the J end lost 3 bases, and 10 bases lay between the germline ends. CDR3 DNA: TGTGCCAGCAGCGCTGGGCGGGCTAATGAAAAACTGTTTTTT. Its protein product is CASSAGRANEKLFF.

This clonotype was seen at least ten times. V is TRBV11-2 and J is TRBJ2-1; D could derive from TRBD1 or TRBD2 (5 bases each). V lost 2 bases and J lost 7, with 21 bases in between. Germline CDR1 reads SGHAT; CDR2 reads FQNNGV. The CDR3 runs to 17 residues. The CDR3 protein is CASSLLVGTAVLNEQFF. In DNA form, the CDR3 reads TGTGCCAGCAGCTTATTAGTCGGGACGGCCGTCCTTAATGAGCAGTTCTTC.

This clonotype came up a few times. This chain uses TRBV7-9 with TRBJ2-5; 7 positions match TRBD2. This CDR3 is built from 16 residues. CDR1 and CDR2 (germline): SEHNR, FQNEAQ (reference sequence). The junction had 10 bases not matched to a gene; V was cut back by 5 bases and J by 1 base. DNA of the CDR3: TGTGCCAGCAGCGGGCCTAGCGGCCTTGCCCAAGAGACCCAGTACTTC. Translation gives CASSGPSGLAQETQYF.

Many counts were recorded for this clonotype. The chain carries TRBV6-5 and TRBJ2-5; 7 bases are shared with TRBD2. CDR3 length: 13 amino acids. Per germline, CDR1 MNHEY and CDR2 SVGAGI. V was clipped by 2 bases and J by 5 bases; unmatched bases: 2. CDR3 region: CASSYGGEETQYF. In DNA form, the CDR3 reads TGTGCCAGCAGTTACGGGGGGGAGGAGACCCAGTACTTC.

The CDR3 is CASSLTGGTQYF. DNA for the CDR3: TGTGCCAGCAGCTTAACAGGGGGGACCCAGTACTTC. This chain uses TRBV7-8 with TRBJ2-5, with TRBD1 matching 8 bases. Losses at the gene ends were 2 bases for V and 7 bases for J; bases not matched to a gene: 0. This CDR3 region has 12 residues. Germline V gene data show CDR1 as SGHVS and CDR2 as FQNEAQ. The variable domain in full, with the rest retrieved from reference TRBV7-8 and TRBJ2-5, is GAGVSQSPRYKVAKRGQDVALRCDPISGHVSLFWYQQALGQGPEFLTYFQNEAQLDKSGLPSDRFFAERPEGSVSTLKIQRTQQEDSAVYLCASSLTGGTQYFGPGTRLLVL.

This clonotype was counted a few times. A junction boundary mismatches the germline segment, possibly from a read error. J is TRBJ1-6 and V is TRBV5-1, with 10 bases matching TRBD1. Germline CDR1 SGHRS, CDR2 YFSETQ. CDR3 length equals 17 residues. The CDR3 nucleotides read TGCGCCAGCAGTTTGGGACAGGGGTCGGCATATAATTCACCCCTCCACTTT. This gives the protein CASSLGQGSAYNSPLHF.

This clonotype has just a few counts. V usage is TRBV29-1 and J usage is TRBJ2-2, with TRBD2 matching 11 bases. The V gene end was trimmed by 6 bases and the J gene end by 1 base; junction bases not matched to a gene: 4. The CDR3 is 15 amino acids. Germline CDR1 and CDR2: SQVTM and ANQGSEA. The CDR3 coding sequence is TGCAGCGTCTCCGGGACTAGCGGGAACACCGGGGAGCTGTTTTTT. It codes for CSVSGTSGNTGELFF.

A few counts support this clonotype. The V and J genes are TRBV4-1 and TRBJ2-2, with D uncertain. Germline V gene sequence: CDR1 MGHRA, CDR2 YSYEKL. This CDR3 has 17 residues. V shed 2 bases and J shed 4 bases, with 17 bases lying between them. CDR3 region: CASSQRRRTSSTGELFF. Here the CDR3 DNA reads TGCGCCAGCAGCCAACGGAGACGGACCTCCAGCACCGGGGAGCTGTTTTTT.